These 7 T cell receptor beta chains came from one sample sequenced in a study of T-cell reconstitution after alpha-beta-depleted transplantation in children. Unique molecular identifiers were used in preparing the TCRbeta library. TCRdb processed the PCR reads anew with MiXCR; each CDR3 protein has one entry. The repertoire holds over 400,000 distinct CDR3 sequences, with 9.5% to 15% as singletons. This sample comprised PBMCs from the stem cell graft donor, obtained from the stem cell graft. These receptor sequences come from a human donor who donated a stem cell graft to a child with combined immunodeficiency.

In its sample, this clonotype was seen many times. V usage is TRBV12-3 or TRBV12-4 and J usage is TRBJ2-1, with 8 bases aligning to TRBD2. The CDR3 has 18 residues. The junction had 13 bases not matched to a gene; V was cut back by 1 base and J by 5 bases. Here the CDR3 DNA reads TGTGCCAGCAGTTTAGAAGGGGCGGCTAGCGGGTTTGACAATGAGCAGTTCTTC. As protein: CASSLEGAASGFDNEQFF.

This clonotype was detected ten times or more. The V gene is TRBV27, the J gene TRBJ2-7, with a weak D call TRBD1 (5 bases). Germline V gene data show CDR1 as MNHEY and CDR2 as SMNVEV (reference sequence). The CDR3 runs 14 residues. Trimming took off 4 bases at V and 2 bases at J, with 12 bases between the two ends. Here the CDR3 reads CASSWSPGPYEQYF. For the CDR3, the DNA is TGTGCCAGCAGTTGGAGCCCAGGGCCCTACGAGCAGTACTTC.

This clonotype has just a few counts. The CDR3 here is CAIDGGANTEAFF. CDR3 nucleotide sequence: TGTGCCATTGACGGGGGGGCGAACACTGAAGCTTTCTTT. This chain links TRBV12-3 or TRBV12-4 with TRBJ1-1, with a tentative D call TRBD1 (6 bases). Trimming shortened V by 10 bases and J by 1 base, and 13 bases separated the two germline ends. The CDR3 has 13 amino acids.

This clonotype turned up a few times. The chain links TRBV13 to TRBJ2-7; unclear D gene. The V gene's germline CDR1 is PRHDT and CDR2 FYEKMQ (reference sequence). With 5 bases removed from V and 5 bases from J, the gap between germline ends came to 16 bases. The CDR3 loop spans 14 amino acids. The CDR3 region is CASSRSEGPDEQYF. The CDR3 DNA sequence: TGTGCCAGCAGCCGCTCGGAAGGGCCTGACGAGCAGTACTTC.

In this sample, this clonotype turned up a few times. V and J are TRBV5-6 and TRBJ2-1; 7 positions match TRBD1. The J segment lost 6 bases and the V segment lost 3 bases, leaving 15 bases of the junction unmatched. The germline gives CDR1 SGHDT, CDR2 YYEEEE. The CDR3 consists of 17 residues. The CDR3 DNA sequence: TGTGCCAGCAGCTCATTCATCCGCGACAGGGTGGTCAATGAGCAGTTCTTC. Protein product: CASSSFIRDRVVNEQFF.

This clonotype was detected a few times. This chain uses TRBV4-2 with TRBJ2-2; maybe TRBD2 (5 bases). CDR1 and CDR2 (germline): LGHNA, YNFKEQ. This CDR3 is built from 16 residues. The V end lost 0 bases, the J end lost 4 bases, and 12 bases lay between the germline ends. This CDR3 is CASSQDGGGVTGELFF. As DNA, the CDR3 is TGTGCCAGCAGCCAAGATGGAGGAGGTGTCACCGGGGAGCTGTTTTTT.

This chain uses TRBV4-3 with TRBJ2-3; D is perhaps TRBD1 or TRBD2 (6 bases each). Germline V lookup: CDR1 LGHNA, CDR2 YSLEER. The V and J ends lost 0 bases and 3 bases respectively, with 22 bases between them. The CDR3 spans 19 residues. The CDR3 is CASSQDRRLSRGGTDTQYF. CDR3 bases: TGCGCCAGCAGCCAAGATCGCCGTTTGAGCAGGGGAGGAACAGATACGCAGTATTTT.